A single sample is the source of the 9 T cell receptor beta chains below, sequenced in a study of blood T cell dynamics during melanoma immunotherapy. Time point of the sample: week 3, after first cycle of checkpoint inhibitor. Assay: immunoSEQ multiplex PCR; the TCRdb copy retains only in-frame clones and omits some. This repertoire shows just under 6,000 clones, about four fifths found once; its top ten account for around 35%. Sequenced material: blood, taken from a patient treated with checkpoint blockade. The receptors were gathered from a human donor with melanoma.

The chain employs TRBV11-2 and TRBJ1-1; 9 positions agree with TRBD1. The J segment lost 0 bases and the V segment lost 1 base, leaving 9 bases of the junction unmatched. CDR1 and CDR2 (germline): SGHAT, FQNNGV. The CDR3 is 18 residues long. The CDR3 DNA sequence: TGTGCCAGCAGCTTAGGTGGGGGACAGGGCCTTATGAACACTGAAGCTTTCTTT. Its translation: CASSLGGGQGLMNTEAFF.

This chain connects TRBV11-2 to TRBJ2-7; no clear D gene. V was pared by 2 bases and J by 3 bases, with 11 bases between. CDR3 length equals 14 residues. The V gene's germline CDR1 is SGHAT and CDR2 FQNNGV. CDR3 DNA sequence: TGTGCCAGCAGCTTAAACTCGAAAAACTACGAGCAGTACTTC. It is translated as CASSLNSKNYEQYF.

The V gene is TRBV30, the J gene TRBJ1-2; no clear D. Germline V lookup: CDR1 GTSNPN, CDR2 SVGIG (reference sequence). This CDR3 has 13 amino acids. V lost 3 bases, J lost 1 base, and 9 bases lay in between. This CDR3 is CAWRFENNYGYTF. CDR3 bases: TGTGCCTGGAGGTTCGAGAATAACTATGGCTACACCTTC.

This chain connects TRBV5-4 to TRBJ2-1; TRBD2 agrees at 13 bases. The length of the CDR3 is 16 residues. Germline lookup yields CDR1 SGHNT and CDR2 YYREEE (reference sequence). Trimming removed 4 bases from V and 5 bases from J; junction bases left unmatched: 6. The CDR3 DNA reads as TGTGCCAGCAGCCCACTACTAGCGGGAGGGAACAATGAGCAGTTCTTC. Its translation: CASSPLLAGGNNEQFF.

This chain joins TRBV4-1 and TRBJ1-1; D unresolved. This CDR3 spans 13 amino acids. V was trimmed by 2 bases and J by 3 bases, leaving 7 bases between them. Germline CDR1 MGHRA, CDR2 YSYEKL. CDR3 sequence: CASSQTWDTEAFF. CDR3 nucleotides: TGCGCCAGCAGCCAAACCTGGGACACTGAAGCTTTCTTT.

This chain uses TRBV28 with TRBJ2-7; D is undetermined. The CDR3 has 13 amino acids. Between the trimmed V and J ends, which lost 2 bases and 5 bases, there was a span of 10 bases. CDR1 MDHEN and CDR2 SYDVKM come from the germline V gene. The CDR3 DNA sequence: TGTGCCAGCAGTTTACCTCCCTACCACGAGCAGTACTTC. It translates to CASSLPPYHEQYF.

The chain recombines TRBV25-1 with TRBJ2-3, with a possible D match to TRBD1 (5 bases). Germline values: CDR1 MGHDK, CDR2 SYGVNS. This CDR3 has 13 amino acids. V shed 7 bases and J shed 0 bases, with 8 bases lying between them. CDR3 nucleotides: TGTGCCAGCAAGGGGTCTAGCACAGATACGCAGTATTTT. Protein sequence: CASKGSSTDTQYF.

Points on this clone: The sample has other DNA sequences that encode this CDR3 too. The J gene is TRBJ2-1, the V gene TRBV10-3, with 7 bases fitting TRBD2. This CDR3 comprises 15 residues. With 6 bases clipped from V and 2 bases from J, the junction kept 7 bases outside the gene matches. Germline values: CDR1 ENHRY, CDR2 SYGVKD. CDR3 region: CAISISGATYNEQFF. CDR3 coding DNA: TGTGCCATCAGCATAAGCGGGGCCACCTACAATGAGCAGTTCTTC.

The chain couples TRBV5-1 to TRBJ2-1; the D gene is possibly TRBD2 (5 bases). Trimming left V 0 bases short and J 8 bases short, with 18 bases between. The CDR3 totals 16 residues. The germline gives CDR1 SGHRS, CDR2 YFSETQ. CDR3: CASSLGGSRGKYEQFF. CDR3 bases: TGCGCCAGCAGCTTGGGCGGTAGCCGAGGGAAATATGAGCAGTTCTTC.